This TCR beta chain stems from a study of blood T cells in healthy people across ages. Together with a sample-barcoded 5' primer, a J-beta primer mix was included in a second PCR lasting about 6 to 11 cycles. Using its own MiXCR run on the 5' RACE reads, TCRdb lists one record per CDR3 protein. Of about 1.4 million distinct CDR3 sequences in the sample, 55% to 75% were seen once. This clonotype was seen a few times. Germline V lookup: CDR1 SGHTA, CDR2 FQGNSA. The CDR3 contains 14 residues. V trimming: 2 bases; J trimming: 5 bases; junction bases outside the gene matches: 4. Specimen: blood. The receptor was derived from a man younger than 30 in good health. This chain joins TRBV7-2 and TRBJ2-5; 8 bases align to TRBD2. The CDR3 nucleotides are TGTGCCAGCAGCTTACCGGGGGGGCCGGAGACCCAGTACTTC. It translates to CASSLPGGPETQYF.